One sample yielded the 6 T cell receptor beta chains listed below, sequenced in a study of shared clonotypes between healthy human individuals. Here immunoSEQ multiplex PCR was the method, and the copy in TCRdb shows in-frame clones only, minus some. The sample holds approximately 2.5 million clones, more than 80% seen once. Sequencing used naive CD4+ T cells sorted from blood. Subset reported: CD45RA+ positively selected. These receptors all come from a man in his late teens or twenties in good health.

Comments on this clone: In the same sample, other DNA sequences code for this CDR3. This chain links TRBV6-5 with TRBJ1-3; D not certain. CDR1 MNHEY and CDR2 SVGAGI come from the germline V gene. The CDR3 has 13 amino acids. Trimming shortened V by 5 bases and J by 3 bases, and 8 bases separated the two germline ends. CDR3 bases: TGTGCCAGCAGTCGAACAGTTGGAAACACCATATATTTT. Protein product: CASSRTVGNTIYF.

The chain joins TRBV5-6 to TRBJ2-1; 7 positions match TRBD1. After removal of 5 bases from V and 8 bases from J, the junction contained 10 bases not matched to a gene. Germline V gives CDR1 SGHDT, CDR2 YYEEEE. The CDR3 is 14 residues long. CDR3: CASRWGQQADEQFF. CDR3 in DNA: TGTGCCAGCAGATGGGGACAGCAGGCCGATGAGCAGTTCTTC.

This chain connects TRBV30 to TRBJ2-7; D is undetermined. Germline CDR1 reads GTSNPN; CDR2 reads SVGIG (reference sequence). The CDR3 has 12 residues. V lost 0 bases and J lost 5, with 8 bases in between. The CDR3 spells CAWSVDDHEQYF. The DNA of the CDR3 is TGTGCCTGGAGTGTAGACGACCACGAGCAGTACTTC.

The J gene is TRBJ1-6, the V gene TRBV5-8; 9 bases are a match to TRBD1. The CDR3 extends over 16 amino acids. V dropped 3 bases and J dropped 3; count of bases not matched to a gene: 4. The germline gives CDR1 SGHTS, CDR2 YDEGEE. CDR3 coding DNA: TGTGCCAGCAGCTCGGGACAGGGATTCTATAATTCACCCCTCCACTTT. This translates into CASSSGQGFYNSPLHF. The full variable domain, its missing parts supplied by reference TRBV5-8 and TRBJ1-6, is EAGVTQSPTHLIKTRGQQATLRCSPISGHTSVYWYQQALGLGLQFLLWYDEGEERNRGNFPPRFSGRQFPNYSSELNVNALELEDSALYLCASSSGQGFYNSPLHFGNGTRLTVT.

The J gene is TRBJ1-1, the V gene TRBV6-5; 9 positions agree with TRBD1. The CDR3 runs to 14 residues. The germline gives CDR1 MNHEY, CDR2 SVGAGI. Trimming removed 6 bases from V and 4 bases from J; junction bases left unmatched: 6. Written as DNA, the CDR3 is TGTGCCAGCAGAAAAACGACAGGGGGCACTGAAGCTTTCTTT. Residues: CASRKTTGGTEAFF.

A word on this clone: The same CDR3 can be traced to other DNA sequences in this sample. V and J are TRBV6-5 and TRBJ2-6; no clear D. Germline lookup yields CDR1 MNHEY and CDR2 SVGAGI. Deletions cut 4 bases from V and 0 bases from J, with 7 bases between. The CDR3 consists of 15 residues. The CDR3 sequence is CASSSGSSGANVLTF. Here the CDR3 DNA reads TGTGCCAGCAGTTCTGGGTCCTCTGGGGCCAACGTCCTGACTTTC.